The source of this T cell receptor beta chain is a study of OX40 agonist ivuxolimab in advanced cancers. The overall study: Enrollees could have had prior anti-PD-1, anti-PD-L1 or anti-CTLA-4 therapy, which around 40% had received.

This clone appeared a few times. Sequencing used immunoSEQ multiplex PCR; TCRdb keeps in-frame clones, though not all of them. The table records 65,000 to 70,000 clones, over 60% of them present only once. The specimen comprised CD4+ or CD8+ T cells sorted from blood, sampled in a trial of the OX40 agonist ivuxolimab. This receptor was identified in an adult with an advanced solid tumor such as melanoma, head and neck, liver or kidney cancer.

CDR3 DNA sequence: TGTGCCAGCAGATATACTAGCGGGAGCTCCTACGAGCAGTACTTC. This encodes CASRYTSGSSYEQYF. V and J are TRBV11-2 and TRBJ2-7; 11 bases match TRBD2. Germline CDR1 reads SGHAT; CDR2 reads FQNNGV. The CDR3 has 15 amino acids. Losses at the gene ends were 6 bases for V and 0 bases for J; bases not matched to a gene: 4.